Here is one T cell receptor (beta chain) with its context. The antigen remains unidentified. The data derive from a study of OX40 agonist ivuxolimab in advanced cancers. Study results and limitations: Expanded clones tended on average to be more numerous among CD8+ T cells than CD4+.

Trimming removed 3 bases from V and 4 bases from J, with 13 bases in between. The germline CDR1 and CDR2 sequences are SGHRS and YFSETQ. This CDR3 contains 14 residues. Some clones are missing from TCRdb's copy, which holds only in-frame ones; the method was immunoSEQ multiplex PCR. The data show around 50,000 clones, with roughly 84% seen just once and 0.55% to 0.65% held by the top ten. The sample consisted of CD4+ or CD8+ T cells sorted from blood, taken in a trial of the OX40 agonist ivuxolimab. V is TRBV5-1 and J is TRBJ2-5; no reliable D call. This clonotype was sampled from an adult with an advanced solid tumor such as melanoma, head and neck, liver or kidney cancer. In nucleotides, the CDR3 is TGCGCCAGCAGCTACTTAGGTTATGGAGAGACCCAGTACTTC. Residues: CASSYLGYGETQYF.